Listed below are T cell receptor beta chains from one sample, sequenced in a study of blood T cell repertoires in COVID-19. Sequencing used immunoSEQ multiplex PCR; TCRdb keeps in-frame clones, though not all of them. This sample carries a few hundred thousand clones, about nine tenths of them seen once, and the ten largest clones take about 9.4%. The sample comprised PBMCs or T cells enriched from blood (not recorded which). These TCRs come from a woman between 18 and 30 years old who had recovered from COVID-19. Each CDR3 is given with its conserved first and last residue. D genes are given only for firm matches. For some rows the clone size is stated as once, few or many, or as a class when expanded; others skip it.

D: NA
V: TRBV5-1
size: NA
J: TRBJ1-3
CDR3: CASSLDVGYSGNTIYF
DNA: TGCGCCAGCAGCTTGGACGTCGGTTACTCTGGAAACACCATATATTTT

D: TRBD1
V: TRBV2
size: few
J: TRBJ2-7
CDR3: CASSAWTGNEQYF
DNA: TGTGCCAGCAGTGCCTGGACAGGGAACGAGCAGTACTTC

D: TRBD2
V: TRBV4-1
size: NA
J: TRBJ2-3
CDR3: CASSQEGSGGLLDTQYF
DNA: TGCGCCAGCAGCCAAGAGGGGTCGGGGGGGCTCTTGGATACGCAGTATTTT

D: TRBD1
V: TRBV14
size: NA
J: TRBJ2-4
CDR3: CASSQWVTGDLPAKNIQYF
DNA: TGTGCCAGCAGCCAATGGGTGACAGGGGACCTACCTGCCAAAAACATTCAGTACTTC

D: TRBD2
V: TRBV5-5
size: NA
J: TRBJ2-3
CDR3: CASSLANRLAGLDTQYF
DNA: TGTGCCAGCAGCTTGGCCAATAGGCTAGCGGGGTTAGATACGCAGTATTTT

D: NA
V: TRBV6-6
size: few
J: TRBJ2-7
CDR3: CASKKGTDSSYEQYF
DNA: TGTGCCAGCAAAAAAGGGACGGACAGCTCCTACGAGCAGTACTTC

D: NA
V: TRBV29-1
size: NA
J: TRBJ2-3
CDR3: CSVRPSHSTDTQYF
DNA: TGCAGCGTGCGCCCGAGCCATAGCACAGATACGCAGTATTTT

D: TRBD1
V: TRBV5-1
size: NA
J: TRBJ1-2
CDR3: CASSGGQVNYGYTF
DNA: TGCGCCAGCAGCGGGGGACAGGTTAACTATGGCTACACCTTC

D: TRBD1
V: TRBV5-4
size: NA
J: TRBJ2-4
CDR3: CASSTRQGANVQRNIQYF
DNA: TGTGCCAGCAGCACCCGACAGGGGGCGAATGTACAGAGGAACATTCAGTACTTC

D: NA
V: TRBV11-2
size: NA
J: TRBJ1-2
CDR3: CASSYERVGGYTF
DNA: TGTGCCAGCAGCTATGAACGAGTTGGTGGCTACACCTTC

D: NA
V: TRBV27
size: NA
J: TRBJ2-7
CDR3: CASSLGLASYEQYF
DNA: TGTGCCAGCAGTTTGGGTCTAGCCAGCTACGAGCAGTACTTC

D: NA
V: TRBV4-1
size: NA
J: TRBJ2-5
CDR3: CASSQVGGPGETQYF
DNA: TGCGCCAGCAGCCAAGTGGGGGGGCCGGGGGAGACCCAGTACTTC

D: NA
V: TRBV4-1
size: NA
J: TRBJ1-2
CDR3: CASSQVLVSGANYGYTF
DNA: TGCGCCAGCAGCCAAGTACTTGTTAGTGGGGCGAACTATGGCTACACCTTC

D: NA
V: TRBV6-5
size: NA
J: TRBJ1-1
CDR3: CASSYGANEAFF
DNA: TGTGCCAGCAGTTACGGAGCAAATGAAGCTTTCTTT

D: TRBD1
V: TRBV28
size: few
J: TRBJ1-4
CDR3: CASSFQGAGLGKLFF
DNA: TGTGCCAGCAGTTTCCAGGGGGCCGGTTTAGGAAAACTGTTTTTT

D: TRBD1
V: TRBV4-1
size: NA
J: TRBJ1-5
CDR3: CASSQDGGRQGSQPQHF
DNA: TGCGCCAGCAGCCAAGATGGGGGGAGACAGGGGAGTCAGCCCCAGCATTTT

D: TRBD1
V: TRBV13
size: NA
J: TRBJ2-1
CDR3: CASIWTGSHEQFF
DNA: TGTGCCAGCATCTGGACAGGGTCCCATGAGCAGTTCTTC

D: TRBD1
V: TRBV7-2
size: NA
J: TRBJ1-5
CDR3: CASSPRQGYQPQHF
DNA: TGTGCCAGCAGCCCCCGACAGGGATATCAGCCCCAGCATTTT

D: TRBD2
V: TRBV7-8
size: once
J: TRBJ2-7
CDR3: CASSSRGTSGMYEQYF
DNA: TGTGCCAGCAGCTCCCGAGGGACTAGCGGGATGTACGAGCAGTACTTC

D: TRBD1
V: TRBV19
size: NA
J: TRBJ1-2
CDR3: CASSIAGGYGYTF
DNA: TGTGCCAGTAGTATCGCAGGGGGTTATGGCTACACCTTC

D: NA
V: TRBV10-2
size: NA
J: TRBJ2-4
CDR3: CASSDGGRNIQYF
DNA: TGCGCCAGCAGTGATGGGGGCCGGAACATTCAGTACTTC

D: TRBD1
V: TRBV20-1
size: NA
J: TRBJ1-4
CDR3: CSASPPRGQREKLFF
DNA: TGCAGTGCTAGTCCTCCCCGGGGACAGCGGGAAAAACTGTTTTTT

D: TRBD1
V: TRBV4-1
size: NA
J: TRBJ2-7
CDR3: CASSQVQGAPYEQYF
DNA: TGCGCCAGCAGCCAAGTCCAGGGGGCCCCCTACGAGCAGTACTTC

D: NA
V: TRBV28
size: NA
J: TRBJ1-1
CDR3: CASGEKNTEAFF
DNA: TGTGCCAGCGGAGAAAAGAACACTGAAGCTTTCTTT

D: NA
V: TRBV6-5
size: NA
J: TRBJ1-2
CDR3: CASSSTTYGYTF
DNA: TGTGCCAGCAGTTCAACGACATATGGCTACACCTTC

D: NA
V: TRBV28
size: NA
J: TRBJ2-3
CDR3: CASTERVTDTQYF
DNA: TGTGCCAGCACAGAACGGGTTACAGATACGCAGTATTTT

D: TRBD1
V: TRBV6-5
size: once
J: TRBJ1-2
CDR3: CATRQGPGRGYTF
DNA: TGTGCCACTAGACAGGGGCCTGGTAGGGGCTACACCTTC

D: TRBD1
V: TRBV25-1
size: NA
J: TRBJ1-1
CDR3: CASRDRQNTEAFF
DNA: TGTGCCAGCCGGGACAGACAAAACACTGAAGCTTTCTTT

D: NA
V: TRBV3-1/TRBV3-2
size: NA
J: TRBJ1-4
CDR3: CASSGEAGASRF
DNA: TGTGCCAGCAGCGGTGAGGCGGGGGCCAGCCGATTT

D: NA
V: TRBV2
size: once
J: TRBJ2-5
CDR3: CASSPLQGRGETQYF
DNA: TGTGCCAGCAGTCCCCTTCAGGGAAGGGGGGAGACCCAGTACTTC

D: TRBD1
V: TRBV5-1
size: NA
J: TRBJ1-4
CDR3: CASSPTSGTGARNEKLFF
DNA: TGCGCCAGCAGCCCAACCTCCGGGACAGGAGCGCGTAATGAAAAACTGTTTTTT

D: NA
V: TRBV7-9
size: NA
J: TRBJ2-3
CDR3: CASSLSGTDTQYF
DNA: TGTGCCAGCAGCCTTTCGGGGACAGATACGCAGTATTTT

D: NA
V: TRBV5-1
size: NA
J: TRBJ2-7
CDR3: CASSLSEHYSYEQYF
DNA: TGCGCCAGCAGCTTGAGTGAACACTACTCCTACGAGCAGTACTTC

D: NA
V: TRBV5-1
size: few
J: TRBJ2-5
CDR3: CASGAGPEETQYF
DNA: TGCGCCAGCGGGGCGGGACCAGAAGAGACCCAGTACTTC

D: NA
V: TRBV5-4
size: NA
J: TRBJ2-2
CDR3: CASSLGGANTGELFF
DNA: TGTGCCAGCAGCTTGGGAGGCGCGAACACCGGGGAGCTGTTTTTT

D: NA
V: TRBV2
size: NA
J: TRBJ2-3
CDR3: CASSIMRENTDTQYF
DNA: TGTGCCAGCAGTATAATGCGGGAAAACACAGATACGCAGTATTTT

D: TRBD1
V: TRBV7-3
size: NA
J: TRBJ1-1
CDR3: CASSPKGQGNTEAFF
DNA: TGTGCCAGCAGCCCGAAGGGACAGGGGAACACTGAAGCTTTCTTT

D: NA
V: TRBV11-2
size: NA
J: TRBJ2-7
CDR3: CASSLETGAYEQYF
DNA: TGTGCCAGCAGCTTAGAGACAGGTGCCTACGAGCAGTACTTC

D: NA
V: TRBV1
size: NA
J: TRBJ1-2
CDR3: CTSSQDWPGVPYGYTF
DNA: TGCACCAGCAGCCAAGATTGGCCAGGCGTCCCTTATGGCTACACCTTC

D: TRBD1
V: TRBV7-7
size: once
J: TRBJ2-7
CDR3: CASSPGQGALYEQYF
DNA: TGTGCTAGCAGCCCGGGACAGGGGGCACTCTACGAGCAGTACTTC

D: NA
V: TRBV11-2
size: NA
J: TRBJ1-1
CDR3: CASSLTARRGTEAFF
DNA: TGTGCCAGCAGCTTAACAGCTCGGCGGGGCACTGAAGCTTTCTTT

D: TRBD2
V: TRBV11-2
size: NA
J: TRBJ2-7
CDR3: CASSRGGWGTYEQYF
DNA: TGTGCCAGCAGCCGGGGGGGCTGGGGAACCTACGAGCAGTACTTC

D: NA
V: TRBV27
size: NA
J: TRBJ2-1
CDR3: CASAQGRRKFF
DNA: TGTGCCAGCGCCCAGGGGCGCCGAAAGTTCTTC

D: TRBD2
V: TRBV3-1/TRBV3-2
size: NA
J: TRBJ2-3
CDR3: CASSPTSGGKTQYF
DNA: TGTGCCAGCAGCCCGACTAGCGGGGGTAAGACGCAGTATTTT

D: NA
V: TRBV28
size: NA
J: TRBJ1-1
CDR3: CASSTTEAEAFF
DNA: TGTGCCAGCAGCACGACGGAGGCTGAAGCTTTCTTT

D: NA
V: TRBV28
size: once
J: TRBJ2-7
CDR3: CASSFSPRSYEQYF
DNA: TGTGCCAGCAGTTTTAGTCCGAGGTCCTACGAGCAGTACTTC

D: TRBD2
V: TRBV5-1
size: NA
J: TRBJ2-3
CDR3: CASSLRTSADTQYF
DNA: TGCGCCAGCAGCTTACGAACTAGCGCAGATACGCAGTATTTT

D: TRBD2
V: TRBV7-8
size: few
J: TRBJ2-5
CDR3: CASGTSAEETQYF
DNA: TGTGCCAGCGGGACTAGCGCGGAAGAGACCCAGTACTTC

D: NA
V: TRBV7-2
size: NA
J: TRBJ2-7
CDR3: CASSWAQGPYEQYF
DNA: TGTGCCAGCAGCTGGGCCCAGGGTCCCTACGAGCAGTACTTC

D: TRBD2
V: TRBV18
size: NA
J: TRBJ2-1
CDR3: CASSELAGAYNEQFF
DNA: TGTGCCAGCTCCGAACTAGCGGGAGCGTACAATGAGCAGTTCTTC

D: NA
V: TRBV27
size: NA
J: TRBJ2-7
CDR3: CASSLSTTLTYEQYF
DNA: TGTGCCAGCAGTTTATCCACTACTCTTACCTACGAGCAGTACTTC

D: NA
V: TRBV29-1
size: NA
J: TRBJ1-1
CDR3: CSLRILGNTEAFF
DNA: TGCAGCCTGCGGATTTTAGGGAACACTGAAGCTTTCTTT

D: TRBD1
V: TRBV5-1
size: NA
J: TRBJ2-4
CDR3: CASSDRDRVTGNIQYF
DNA: TGCGCCAGCAGCGACCGGGACAGGGTTACGGGAAACATTCAGTACTTC

D: TRBD1
V: TRBV18
size: NA
J: TRBJ1-4
CDR3: CASSPTGATNEKLFF
DNA: TGTGCCAGCTCACCGACAGGGGCAACTAATGAAAAACTGTTTTTT

D: TRBD2
V: TRBV10-3
size: NA
J: TRBJ2-2
CDR3: CAISELPLLAGTNTGELFF
DNA: TGTGCCATCAGTGAGCTTCCACTGCTAGCGGGAACCAACACCGGGGAGCTGTTTTTT

D: NA
V: TRBV5-5
size: NA
J: TRBJ1-3
CDR3: CASSLPGASGNTIYF
DNA: TGTGCCAGCAGCTTGCCGGGAGCCTCTGGAAACACCATATATTTT

D: TRBD1
V: TRBV25-1
size: NA
J: TRBJ1-2
CDR3: CASSELDRVGYTF
DNA: TGTGCCAGCAGTGAATTGGACAGGGTCGGCTACACCTTC

D: NA
V: TRBV13
size: once
J: TRBJ2-5
CDR3: CASSLSSWETQYF
DNA: TGTGCCAGCAGCTTAAGTAGCTGGGAGACCCAGTACTTC

D: NA
V: TRBV12-3/TRBV12-4
size: NA
J: TRBJ1-1
CDR3: CASSFGRAEAFF
DNA: TGTGCCAGCAGTTTTGGCAGGGCTGAAGCTTTCTTT

D: NA
V: TRBV3-1/TRBV3-2
size: NA
J: TRBJ1-3
CDR3: CASSQDTSDTIYF
DNA: TGTGCCAGCAGCCAAGATACTTCGGACACCATATATTTT